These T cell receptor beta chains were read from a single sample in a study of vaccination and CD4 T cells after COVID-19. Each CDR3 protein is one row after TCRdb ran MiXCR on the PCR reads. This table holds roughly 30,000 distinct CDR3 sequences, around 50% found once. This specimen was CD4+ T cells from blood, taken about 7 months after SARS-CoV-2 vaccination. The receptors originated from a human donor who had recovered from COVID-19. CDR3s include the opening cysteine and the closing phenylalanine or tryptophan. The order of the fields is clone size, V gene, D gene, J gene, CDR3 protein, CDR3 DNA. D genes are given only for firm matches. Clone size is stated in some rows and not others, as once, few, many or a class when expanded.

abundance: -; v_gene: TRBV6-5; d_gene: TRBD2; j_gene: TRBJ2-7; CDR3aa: CASSYSTGLAGGAYEQYF; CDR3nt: TGTGCCAGCAGTTACTCCACCGGACTAGCGGGAGGCGCCTACGAGCAGTACTTC
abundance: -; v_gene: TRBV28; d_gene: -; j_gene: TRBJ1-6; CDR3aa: CASTRNLNSPLHF; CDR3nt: TGTGCCAGCACCCGGAATCTAAATTCACCCCTCCACTTT
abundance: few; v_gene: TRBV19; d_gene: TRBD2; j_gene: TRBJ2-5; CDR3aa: CASSITTSGREETQYF; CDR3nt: TGTGCCAGTAGTATAACCACTAGCGGGAGGGAAGAGACCCAGTACTTC
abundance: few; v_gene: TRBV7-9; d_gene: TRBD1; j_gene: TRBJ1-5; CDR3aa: CASSQTGGGNQPQHF; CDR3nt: TGTGCCAGCAGCCAGACAGGGGGCGGCAATCAGCCCCAGCATTTT
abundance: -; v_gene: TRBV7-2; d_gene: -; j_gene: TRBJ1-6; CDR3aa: CASSLALGRNSPLHF; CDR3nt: TGTGCCAGCAGCTTAGCGTTGGGCCGTAATTCACCCCTCCACTTT
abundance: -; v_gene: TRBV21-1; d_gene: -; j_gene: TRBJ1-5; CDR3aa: CASRGTGGSQPQHF; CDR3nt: TGTGCCAGCAGAGGGACAGGCGGGAGTCAGCCCCAGCATTTT
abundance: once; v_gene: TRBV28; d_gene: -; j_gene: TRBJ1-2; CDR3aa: CASSLQGWGYTF; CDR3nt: TGTGCCAGCAGTTTACAGGGTTGGGGCTACACCTTC
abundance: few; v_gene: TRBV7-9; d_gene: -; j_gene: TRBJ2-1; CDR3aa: CASRPSSDRSYNEQFF; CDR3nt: TGTGCCAGCAGACCGTCTAGCGACCGCTCCTACAATGAGCAGTTCTTC
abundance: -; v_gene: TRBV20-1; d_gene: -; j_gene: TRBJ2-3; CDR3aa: CSAPDRRGRTDTQYF; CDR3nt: TGCAGTGCGCCGGATAGACGGGGGCGCACAGATACGCAGTATTTT
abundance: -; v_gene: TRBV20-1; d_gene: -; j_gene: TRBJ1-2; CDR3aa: CSASTESYGYTF; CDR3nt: TGCAGTGCTAGTACAGAGTCCTATGGCTACACCTTC
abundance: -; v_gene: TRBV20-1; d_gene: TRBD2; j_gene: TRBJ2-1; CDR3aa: CSARVGMWGGGQPNEQFF; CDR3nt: TGCAGTGCTAGAGTCGGGATGTGGGGCGGGGGGCAACCTAATGAGCAGTTCTTC